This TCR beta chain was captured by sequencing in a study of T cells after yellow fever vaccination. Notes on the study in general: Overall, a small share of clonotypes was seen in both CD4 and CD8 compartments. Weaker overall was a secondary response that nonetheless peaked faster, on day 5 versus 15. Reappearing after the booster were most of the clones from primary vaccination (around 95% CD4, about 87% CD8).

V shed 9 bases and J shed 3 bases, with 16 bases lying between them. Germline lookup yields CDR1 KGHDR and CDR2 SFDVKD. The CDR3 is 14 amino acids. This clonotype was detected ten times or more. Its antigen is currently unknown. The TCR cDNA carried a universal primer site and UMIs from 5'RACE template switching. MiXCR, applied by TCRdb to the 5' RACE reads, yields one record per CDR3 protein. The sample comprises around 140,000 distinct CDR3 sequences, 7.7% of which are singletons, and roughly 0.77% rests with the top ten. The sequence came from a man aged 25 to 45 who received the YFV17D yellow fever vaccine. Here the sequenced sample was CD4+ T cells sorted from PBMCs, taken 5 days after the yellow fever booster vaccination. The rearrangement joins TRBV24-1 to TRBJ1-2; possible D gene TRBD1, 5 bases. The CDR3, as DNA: TGTGCCACCGGGGACTCACGACGGGACTATGGCTACACCTTC. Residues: CATGDSRRDYGYTF.